Below are 32 T cell receptor beta chains sequenced from a single sample in a study of T-cell reconstitution after alpha-beta-depleted transplantation in children. TCRbeta library construction was performed incorporating unique molecular identifiers. TCRdb analysed the PCR reads with MiXCR anew, one entry per CDR3 protein. This sample has over 450,000 distinct CDR3 sequences, with over 9.5% found just once. Sample: PBMCs, taken before TCRalphabeta/CD19-depleted stem cell transplant. These receptor sequences come from a child under 10 years old with inherited bone marrow failure, due to receive a stem cell transplant.

There are many counts of this clonotype. The chain joins TRBV4-3 to TRBJ2-1; D not certain. The germline V gene encodes CDR1 LGHNA and CDR2 YSLEER. This CDR3 region has 18 residues. V was cut by 0 bases and J by 3 bases, with 18 bases left in between. CDR3 sequence: CASSQDDFASIDYNEQFF. For the CDR3, the DNA is TGCGCCAGCAGCCAAGATGATTTTGCCTCCATCGACTACAATGAGCAGTTCTTC.

This clonotype appeared a few times. J is TRBJ2-1 and V is TRBV6-2 or TRBV6-3, with TRBD2 matching 14 bases. The germline gives CDR1 MNHEY, CDR2 SVGEGT. Germline trimming cut 6 bases from V and 11 bases from J; bases unmatched to any gene: 6. This CDR3 has 14 amino acids. CDR3 sequence (DNA): TGTGCCAGCAGCCGACTAGCGGGAGGGCCGCAGCAGTTCTTC. This translates into CASSRLAGGPQQFF.

This CDR3 reads CASKGLAFYEQYF. The CDR3, as DNA: TGTGCCAGCAAGGGACTAGCGTTCTACGAGCAGTACTTC. This sequence joins TRBV2 and TRBJ2-7, with 10 nucleotides matching TRBD2. The CDR3 extends over 13 amino acids. V lost 7 bases to trimming and J lost 3 bases; unmatched junction nucleotides: 3. In germline, CDR1 is SNHLY, CDR2 FYNNEI.

V is TRBV10-3 and J is TRBJ1-6; D is uncertain. The germline V gene encodes CDR1 ENHRY and CDR2 SYGVKD. Trimming shortened V by 8 bases and J by 5 bases, and 16 bases separated the two germline ends. This CDR3 contains 15 residues. Here the CDR3 reads CAIRVSPSNNSPLHF. The CDR3 coding sequence is TGTGCCATCCGAGTCAGCCCCAGTAATAATTCACCCCTCCACTTT.

This clonotype was observed many times. The chain recombines TRBV28 with TRBJ2-3; no reliable D call. CDR1 MDHEN and CDR2 SYDVKM come from the germline V gene. V was shortened by 5 bases and J by 5 bases, with 8 bases between the two germline ends. This CDR3 is 12 amino acids long. The DNA of the CDR3 is TGTGCCAGCAGTACTTTGGAAGATACGCAGTATTTT. Encoded protein: CASSTLEDTQYF.

This clonotype was observed at least ten times. The chain carries TRBV12-3 or TRBV12-4 and TRBJ2-5; tentative D call: TRBD1 (5 bases). This CDR3 comprises 14 residues. V was pared by 2 bases and J by 2 bases, with 9 bases between. The CDR3 DNA is TGTGCCAGCAGTTTATGGCAGGGACAAGAGACCCAGTACTTC. Amino acid sequence: CASSLWQGQETQYF.

This clonotype was found many times. The CDR3 sequence: CASSSNYGPRNTGELFF. In nucleotides, the CDR3 is TGTGCCAGCAGTTCGAACTACGGACCGAGGAACACCGGGGAGCTGTTTTTT. The V and J genes are TRBV12-3 or TRBV12-4 and TRBJ2-2; the D is unclear. V was shortened by 4 bases and J by 1 base, with 16 bases between the two germline ends. This CDR3 is built from 17 residues.

This clonotype appeared many times. CDR3 coding DNA: TGTGCCAGCAGTTTATGTGGCAGATCCTACGAGCAGTACTTC. It translates to CASSLCGRSYEQYF. The chain is built from TRBV28 and TRBJ2-7, with D hard to call. With 0 bases removed from V and 1 base from J, the gap between germline ends came to 7 bases. CDR1 and CDR2 (germline): MDHEN, SYDVKM. There are 14 residues in the CDR3. The entire variable domain, with the rest obtained from reference TRBV28 and TRBJ2-7, is as follows: DVKVTQSSRYLVKRTGEKVFLECVQDMDHENMFWYRQDPGLGLRLIYFSYDVKMKEKGDIPEGYSVSREKKERFSLILESASTNQTSMYLCASSLCGRSYEQYFGPGTRLTVT.

The chain links TRBV5-1 to TRBJ2-7, with D tentatively TRBD1 (6 bases). The CDR3 is 14 amino acids. CDR1 SGHRS and CDR2 YFSETQ come from the germline V gene. The V end lost 3 bases, the J end lost 2 bases, and 12 bases lay between the germline ends. The CDR3 loop reads CASSWRTDPYEQYF. The CDR3 DNA is TGCGCCAGCAGCTGGAGGACAGACCCCTACGAGCAGTACTTC. Full variable domain (missing parts from reference TRBV5-1 and TRBJ2-7): KAGVTQTPRYLIKTRGQQVTLSCSPISGHRSVSWYQQTPGQGLQFLFEYFSETQRNKGNFPGRFSGRQFSNSRSEMNVSTLELGDSALYLCASSWRTDPYEQYFGPGTRLTVT.

This clonotype was picked up a small number of times. The V call is TRBV11-2, the J call TRBJ2-5, with 8 bases lining up with TRBD1. The J segment lost 3 bases and the V segment lost 2 bases, leaving 5 bases of the junction unmatched. The CDR3 totals 15 residues. Germline CDR1 is SGHAT and CDR2 is FQNNGV. The CDR3 DNA reads as TGTGCCAGCAGCTTACTCGGACAGGGTAAAGAGACCCAGTACTTC. Translation gives CASSLLGQGKETQYF.

In regard to this clonotype: A much larger clone differs from this one at a single base, so this may be a read error. The V and J genes are TRBV12-3 or TRBV12-4 and TRBJ2-7, with D maybe TRBD2 (6 bases). CDR3 length equals 14 residues. Trimming left V 3 bases short and J 5 bases short, with 14 bases between. The CDR3 nucleotides are TGTGCCAGCAGTTTCGGGGGACTGGTCCACGAGCAGTACTTC. Protein product: CASSFGGLVHEQYF.

This clonotype has a count of ten or more. The chain uses TRBV6-5 and TRBJ1-6, with no clear D. In germline, CDR1 is MNHEY, CDR2 SVGAGI. The CDR3 totals 12 residues. The ends were cut back, 3 bases at V and 10 bases at J, with 7 bases in the middle. CDR3 residues: CASSYPGSPLHF. CDR3 bases: TGTGCCAGCAGTTATCCCGGCTCACCCCTCCACTTT.

This clonotype showed up many times. J is TRBJ1-2 and V is TRBV6-5, with D possibly being TRBD1 (6 bases). The CDR3 has 16 residues. Germline CDR1 and CDR2: MNHEY and SVGAGI. V was cut by 5 bases and J by 8 bases, with 24 bases left in between. CDR3 nucleotides: TGTGCCAGCAGTCACCAAGGGGGGGGGCGCATAGGAGGCTACACCTTC. It codes for CASSHQGGGRIGGYTF.

This clonotype was seen ten or more times. The J gene is TRBJ2-7, the V gene TRBV7-2; D call uncertain. Germline loops: CDR1 SGHTA, CDR2 FQGNSA. The CDR3 consists of 13 residues. Trimming left V 2 bases short and J 6 bases short, with 11 bases between. The DNA for the CDR3 is TGTGCCAGCAGCTTACCCCACGTTCCCGAGCAGTACTTC. It is translated as CASSLPHVPEQYF.

This clonotype was recorded a few times. This chain connects TRBV6-2 or TRBV6-3 to TRBJ1-1; the D gene is possibly TRBD1 (6 bases). This CDR3 has 16 residues. Germline-derived CDR1 and CDR2 are MNHEY and SVGEGT. V was trimmed by 4 bases and J by 3 bases, leaving 18 bases between them. CDR3 loop: CASSLRDIGVDTEAFF. CDR3 in DNA: TGTGCCAGCAGTTTAAGGGACATCGGGGTCGACACTGAAGCTTTCTTT.

V usage is TRBV4-3 and J usage is TRBJ1-1, with D maybe TRBD1 (5 bases). CDR3 length: 14 amino acids. Germline-derived CDR1 and CDR2 are LGHNA and YSLEER. V shed 6 bases and J shed 4 bases, with 15 bases lying between them. In DNA form, the CDR3 reads TGCGCCAGCAGATCGGGGGGGGGAATCACTGAAGCTTTCTTT. Protein sequence: CASRSGGGITEAFF.

The table lists this clonotype with a few counts. The chain uses TRBV7-9 and TRBJ2-3; 7 bases match TRBD1. The CDR3 extends over 14 amino acids. Germline lookup yields CDR1 SEHNR and CDR2 FQNEAQ (reference sequence). The V gene end was trimmed by 3 bases and the J gene end by 3 bases; junction bases not matched to a gene: 3. For the CDR3, the DNA is TGTGCCAGCAGCTTCCTGACAGGGACAGATACGCAGTATTTT. This codes for CASSFLTGTDTQYF.

This clonotype was found a few times. The J gene is TRBJ1-5, the V gene TRBV19, with D unclear. The germline V gene encodes CDR1 LNHDA and CDR2 SQIVND (reference sequence). The CDR3 contains 16 residues. The germline V and J ends were trimmed by 5 bases and 1 base, with 15 bases remaining between them. The CDR3 here is CASSDIDFGSNQPQHF. The CDR3 nucleotides are TGTGCCAGTAGTGATATAGATTTCGGGAGCAATCAGCCCCAGCATTTT.

This clonotype was observed a single time. The chain is built from TRBV5-4 and TRBJ2-5; 12 nucleotides align to TRBD2. The V and J ends lost 4 bases and 4 bases, in that order; junction bases with no gene match: 5. The germline gives CDR1 SGHNT, CDR2 YYREEE (reference sequence). The CDR3 consists of 15 residues. The CDR3 loop is CASSKTSGSGETQYF. Here the CDR3 DNA reads TGTGCCAGCAGCAAGACTAGCGGGAGTGGAGAGACCCAGTACTTC.

This clonotype was observed at least ten times. This may arise from a read error, as a much more abundant clone is one base away. This chain links TRBV3-1 with TRBJ2-3; no clear D. Germline CDR1 LGHDT, CDR2 YNNKEL (reference sequence). With 3 bases removed from V and 1 base from J, the gap between germline ends came to 2 bases. CDR3 size: 12 residues. CDR3 region: CASSHGTDTQYF. CDR3 bases: TGTGCCAGCAGCCACGGCACAGATACGCAGTATTTT.

The V gene is TRBV19, the J gene TRBJ2-3; 15 bases match TRBD2. This CDR3 region has 19 residues. Germline V lookup: CDR1 LNHDA, CDR2 SQIVND (reference sequence). V lost 7 bases to trimming and J lost 4 bases; unmatched junction nucleotides: 15. In nucleotides, the CDR3 is TGTGCCAGTACCCGTGTTTCCCCGGGACTAGCGGGAGGTCCAGATACGCAGTATTTT. Its translation is CASTRVSPGLAGGPDTQYF.

The sample holds many counts of this clonotype. The chain recombines TRBV5-1 with TRBJ1-1; D gene uncertain. V gave up 1 base and J gave up 0 bases, with 7 bases separating them. The length of the CDR3 is 14 residues. Germline loops: CDR1 SGHRS, CDR2 YFSETQ. CDR3 loop: CASSLYPVNTEAFF. CDR3 DNA sequence: TGCGCCAGCAGCTTGTATCCGGTGAACACTGAAGCTTTCTTT.

This clonotype has at least ten counts. V is TRBV3-1 and J is TRBJ2-5, with D perhaps given as TRBD1 or TRBD2 (6 bases each). Germline V gene data show CDR1 as LGHDT and CDR2 as YNNKEL (reference sequence). There are 16 residues in the CDR3. Trimming pared 2 bases from V and 5 bases from J, leaving 18 bases between. The CDR3 coding sequence is TGTGCCAGCAGCCAATTAAGCCCACGGGGGCGTGAGACCCAGTACTTC. Its protein is CASSQLSPRGRETQYF.

In its sample, this clonotype was seen many times. This chain connects TRBV10-3 to TRBJ2-3, with 9 bases aligning to TRBD2. With V trimmed by 4 bases and J by 5 bases, 7 bases remained unmatched. The CDR3 is 15 amino acids. Germline loops: CDR1 ENHRY, CDR2 SYGVKD. CDR3 region: CAISGAGGGGDTQYF. The DNA of the CDR3 is TGTGCCATCAGTGGAGCGGGAGGTGGAGGAGATACGCAGTATTTT.

This clonotype was detected a few times. J is TRBJ1-3 and V is TRBV9; no clear D. CDR1 is SGDLS and CDR2 is YYNGEE in the germline V gene. There are 14 residues in the CDR3. Trimming left V 0 bases short and J 4 bases short, with 8 bases between. The CDR3 DNA sequence: TGTGCCAGCAGCGTAGCGACTGGGGGAAACACCATATATTTT. It specifies CASSVATGGNTIYF.

This clonotype was detected ten times or more. The chain carries TRBV27 and TRBJ2-7, with D possibly being TRBD1 (5 bases). The CDR3 has 16 amino acids. CDR1 and CDR2 from the germline V gene are MNHEY and SMNVEV (reference sequence). V lost 3 bases and J lost 0, with 15 bases in between. This chain's CDR3 is CASSFAYRSLSYEQYF. The DNA of the CDR3 is TGTGCCAGCAGTTTTGCGTACAGGAGCCTCTCCTACGAGCAGTACTTC.

The J gene is TRBJ2-1, the V gene TRBV4-1, with TRBD2 as a possible D gene (5 bases). Trimming removed 0 bases from V and 4 bases from J, with 19 bases in between. The germline CDR1 and CDR2 sequences are MGHRA and YSYEKL. The CDR3 is made up of 18 amino acids. CDR3 in amino acids: CASSQDSVGLSAYNEQFF. The CDR3 region has the DNA TGCGCCAGCAGCCAAGATTCGGTAGGACTCTCGGCATACAATGAGCAGTTCTTC.

Many counts were recorded for this clonotype. The chain couples TRBV18 to TRBJ2-1; 13 nucleotides agree with TRBD2. The CDR3 length is 14 residues. The germline V gene encodes CDR1 KGHSH and CDR2 LQKENI. Trimming cost V 6 bases and J 8 bases; bases outside gene matches: 4. The chain's CDR3 is CASSGTSGNYEQFF. CDR3 DNA sequence: TGTGCCAGCTCTGGGACTAGCGGGAACTATGAGCAGTTCTTC.

This clonotype was observed at least ten times. This chain joins TRBV7-8 and TRBJ2-1; 12 bases line up with TRBD2. This CDR3 has 20 amino acids. Germline CDR1 and CDR2: SGHVS and FQNEAQ. V lost 0 bases, J lost 0 bases, and 9 bases stayed unmatched. CDR3 sequence (DNA): TGTGCCAGCAGCTTAGCGGGGGGACTAGCGGGTCTCGACTCCTACAATGAGCAGTTCTTC. Translation gives CASSLAGGLAGLDSYNEQFF.

This clonotype was seen a few times. The J gene is TRBJ1-5, the V gene TRBV20-1; D is unresolved. Looked up from germline, CDR1 is DFQATT and CDR2 is SNEGSKA (reference sequence). Between the trimmed V and J ends, which lost 3 bases and 1 base, there was a span of 13 bases. The CDR3 has 15 residues. CDR3 DNA: TGCAGTGCTAGGGCTCAATCGATCAGCAATCAGCCCCAGCATTTT. This translates into CSARAQSISNQPQHF.

This clonotype was counted once. This chain uses TRBV13 with TRBJ2-7; no reliable D call. The V gene lost 5 bases and the J gene lost 5 bases, with 10 bases spanning the gap. The CDR3 length is 12 residues. Per the germline V gene, CDR1 is PRHDT and CDR2 is FYEKMQ (reference sequence). The CDR3 loop reads CASSTHMNEQYF. The CDR3, as DNA: TGTGCCAGCAGCACCCACATGAACGAGCAGTACTTC.

In its sample, this clonotype was seen many times. The chain employs TRBV13 and TRBJ2-7; D may be TRBD2 (5 bases). V dropped 0 bases and J dropped 3 bases, with 12 bases sitting between them. The CDR3 has 15 amino acids. The germline CDR1 and CDR2 sequences are PRHDT and FYEKMQ (reference sequence). CDR3 coding DNA: TGTGCCAGCAGCTTAGGCGCGGGCAGGCTCTACGAGCAGTACTTC. The encoded protein is CASSLGAGRLYEQYF.